The 6 T cell receptor beta chains listed next were all sequenced from one sample in a study of Graves' ophthalmopathy and Graves' hyperthyroidism. TCR beta CDR3 amplification used RNA transcripts. Amplification began with first-round RT-PCR using HTBI primers, then second-round multiplex PCR was performed. TCRdb processed the multiplex PCR reads anew with MiXCR; each CDR3 protein has one entry. The repertoire holds 580,000 or so distinct CDR3 sequences, roughly 40% seen once, with around 4% in the top ten. Input material: peripheral blood or thyroid tissue (not recorded which). The receptors come from an adult man with Graves' hyperthyroidism.

This chain uses TRBV2 with TRBJ2-7, with D maybe TRBD1 (6 bases). The J call could be wrong; TRBJ2-5 is a better fit for the DNA end. From germline, CDR1 is SNHLY and CDR2 FYNNEI. The CDR3 contains 13 residues. CDR3 residues: CASTGQGQETQYF. For the CDR3, the DNA is TGTGCCAGCACGGGACAAGGTCAAGAGACCCAGTACTTC.

This clonotype was counted at least ten times. V and J are TRBV6-2 or TRBV6-3 and TRBJ1-2; D is ambiguous. Germline V gives CDR1 MNHEY, CDR2 SVGEGT. V lost 2 bases, J lost 4 bases, and 23 bases lay in between. This CDR3 region has 18 residues. The CDR3 reads CASSYSEASGSRSYGYTF. In DNA form, the CDR3 reads TGTGCCAGCAGTTACAGCGAGGCAAGTGGATCAAGGTCCTATGGCTACACCTTC.

In this sample, this clonotype turned up a few times. This chain joins TRBV24-1 and TRBJ2-2; D is uncertain. V was shortened by 0 bases and J by 2 bases, with 9 bases between the two germline ends. Looked up from germline, CDR1 is KGHDR and CDR2 is SFDVKD. The CDR3 covers 16 residues. The CDR3 DNA reads as TGTGCCACCAGTGATTTGCGCTCAGGCAACACCGGGGAGCTGTTTTTT. It codes for CATSDLRSGNTGELFF.

This clonotype was counted a single time. The chain couples TRBV7-9 to TRBJ2-5, with 13 bases matching TRBD2. Germline values: CDR1 SEHNR, CDR2 FQNEAQ (reference sequence). This CDR3 spans 17 amino acids. Losses at the gene ends were 6 bases for V and 2 bases for J; bases not matched to a gene: 9. The chain's CDR3 is CASRSTPGLAGQETQYF. CDR3 DNA: TGTGCCAGCAGGTCGACTCCGGGACTAGCGGGGCAAGAGACCCAGTACTTC.

This chain connects TRBV2 to TRBJ2-7; D possibly corresponds to TRBD1 (5 bases). The better agreement between TRBJ2-1 and the DNA end casts doubt on the J call. The CDR3 covers 14 residues. Per the germline V gene, CDR1 is SNHLY and CDR2 is FYNNEI. The CDR3 DNA reads TGTGCCAGCAGTGAAGTGCTTCAGGGCGGTGAGCAGTTCTTC. Amino acid sequence: CASSEVLQGGEQFF.

The sample holds many counts of this clonotype. The chain joins TRBV20-1 to TRBJ1-1; tentatively, D is TRBD1 (6 bases). Germline assignment: CDR1 DFQATT and CDR2 SNEGSKA (reference sequence). This CDR3 is built from 13 residues. Deletions cut 6 bases from V and 1 base from J, with 12 bases between. The CDR3 bases are TGCAGTGCCCTGTTACAGGGGAACACTGAAGCTTTCTTT. Its translation: CSALLQGNTEAFF.